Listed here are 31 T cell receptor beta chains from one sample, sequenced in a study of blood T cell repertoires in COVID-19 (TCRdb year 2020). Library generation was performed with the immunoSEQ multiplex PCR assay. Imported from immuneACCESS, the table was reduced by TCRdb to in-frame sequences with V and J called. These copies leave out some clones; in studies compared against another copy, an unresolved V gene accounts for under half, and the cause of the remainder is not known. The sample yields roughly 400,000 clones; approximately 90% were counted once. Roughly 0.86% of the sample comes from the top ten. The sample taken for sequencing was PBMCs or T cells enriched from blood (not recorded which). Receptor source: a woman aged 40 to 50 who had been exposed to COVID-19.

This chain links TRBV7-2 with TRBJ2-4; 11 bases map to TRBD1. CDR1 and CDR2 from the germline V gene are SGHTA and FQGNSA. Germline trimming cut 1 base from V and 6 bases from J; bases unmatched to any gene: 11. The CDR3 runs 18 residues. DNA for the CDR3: TGTGCCAGCAGCTTAGGGAGATGGACAGGGGGCGAGGGAAACATTCAGTACTTC. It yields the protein CASSLGRWTGGEGNIQYF.

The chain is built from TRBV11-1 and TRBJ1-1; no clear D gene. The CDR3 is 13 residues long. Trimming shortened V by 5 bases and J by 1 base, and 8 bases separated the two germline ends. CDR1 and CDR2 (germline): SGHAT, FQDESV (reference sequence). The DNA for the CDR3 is TGTGCCAGCAGCCCGTCGGGGAACACTGAAGCTTTCTTT. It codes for CASSPSGNTEAFF. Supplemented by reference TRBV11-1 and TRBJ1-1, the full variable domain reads EAEVAQSPRYKITEKSQAVAFWCDPISGHATLYWYRQILGQGPELLVQFQDESVVDDSQLPKDRFSAERLKGVDSTLKIQPAELGDSAMYLCASSPSGNTEAFFGQGTRLTVV.

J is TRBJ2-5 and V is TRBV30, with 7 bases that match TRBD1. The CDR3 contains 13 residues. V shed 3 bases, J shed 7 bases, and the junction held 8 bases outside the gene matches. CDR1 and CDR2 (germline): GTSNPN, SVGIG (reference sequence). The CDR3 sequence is CAWSQLQGRTQYF. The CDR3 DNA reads TGTGCCTGGAGCCAATTACAGGGGCGGACCCAGTACTTC.

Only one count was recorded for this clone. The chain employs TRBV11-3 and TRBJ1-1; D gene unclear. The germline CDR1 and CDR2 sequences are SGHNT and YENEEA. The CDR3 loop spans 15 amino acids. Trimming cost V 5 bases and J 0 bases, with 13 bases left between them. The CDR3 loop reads CASSPGSVLNTEAFF. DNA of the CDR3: TGTGCCAGCAGCCCGGGTTCGGTTTTGAACACTGAAGCTTTCTTT.

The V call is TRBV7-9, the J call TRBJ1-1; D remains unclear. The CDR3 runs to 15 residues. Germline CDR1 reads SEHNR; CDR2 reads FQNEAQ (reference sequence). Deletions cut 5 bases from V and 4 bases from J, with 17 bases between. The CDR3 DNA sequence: TGTGCCAGCAGCCACCCCAGAGGTGTGGGCACTGAAGCTTTCTTT. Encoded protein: CASSHPRGVGTEAFF.

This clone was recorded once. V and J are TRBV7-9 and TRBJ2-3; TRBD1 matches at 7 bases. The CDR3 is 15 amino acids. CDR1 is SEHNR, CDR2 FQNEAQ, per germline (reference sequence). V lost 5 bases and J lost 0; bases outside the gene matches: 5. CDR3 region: CASSRPGQSTDTQYF. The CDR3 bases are TGTGCCAGCAGCCGTCCGGGACAGAGCACAGATACGCAGTATTTT.

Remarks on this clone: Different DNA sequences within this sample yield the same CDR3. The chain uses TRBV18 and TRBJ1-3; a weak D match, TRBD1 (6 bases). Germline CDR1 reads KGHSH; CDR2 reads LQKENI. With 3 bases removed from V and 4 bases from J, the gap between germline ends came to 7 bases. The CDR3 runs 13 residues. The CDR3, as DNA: TGTGCCAGCTCACCCGGACAGGGAAACACCATATATTTT. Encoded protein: CASSPGQGNTIYF.

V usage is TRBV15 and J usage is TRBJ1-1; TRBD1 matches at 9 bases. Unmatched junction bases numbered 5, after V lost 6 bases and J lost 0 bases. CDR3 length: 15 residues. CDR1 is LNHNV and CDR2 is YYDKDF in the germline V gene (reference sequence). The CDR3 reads CATRTGTGMNTEAFF. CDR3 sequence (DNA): TGTGCCACCAGAACCGGGACAGGGATGAACACTGAAGCTTTCTTT.

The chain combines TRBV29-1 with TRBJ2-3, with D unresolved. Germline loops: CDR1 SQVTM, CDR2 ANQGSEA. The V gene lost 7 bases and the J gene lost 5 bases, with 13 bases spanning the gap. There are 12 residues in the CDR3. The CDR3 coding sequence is TGCAGCGCTCTCACTAATTTAGATACGCAGTATTTT. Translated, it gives CSALTNLDTQYF.

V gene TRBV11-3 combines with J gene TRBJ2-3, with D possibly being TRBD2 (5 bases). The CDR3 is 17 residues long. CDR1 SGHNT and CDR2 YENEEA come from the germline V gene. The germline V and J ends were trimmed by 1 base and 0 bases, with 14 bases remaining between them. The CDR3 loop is CASSLGDPRTSTDTQYF. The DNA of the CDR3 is TGTGCCAGCAGCTTAGGGGATCCTAGGACTAGCACAGATACGCAGTATTTT. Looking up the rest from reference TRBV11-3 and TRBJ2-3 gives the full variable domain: EAGVVQSPRYKIIEKKQPVAFWCNPISGHNTLYWYLQNLGQGPELLIRYENEEAVDDSQLPKDRFSAERLKGVDSTLKIQPAELGDSAVYLCASSLGDPRTSTDTQYFGPGTRLTVL.

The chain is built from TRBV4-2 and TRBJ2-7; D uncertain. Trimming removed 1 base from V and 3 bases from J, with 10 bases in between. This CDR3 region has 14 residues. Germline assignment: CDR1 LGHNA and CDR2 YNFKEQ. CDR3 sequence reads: CASSQGGPNYEQYF. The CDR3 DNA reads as TGTGCCAGCAGCCAAGGAGGTCCTAACTACGAGCAGTACTTC.

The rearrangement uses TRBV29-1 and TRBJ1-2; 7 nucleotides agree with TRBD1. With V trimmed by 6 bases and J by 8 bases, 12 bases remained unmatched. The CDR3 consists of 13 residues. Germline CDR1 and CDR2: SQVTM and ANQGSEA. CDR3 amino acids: CSVGQLGGVGYTF. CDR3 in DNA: TGCAGCGTGGGACAGCTCGGAGGGGTAGGCTACACCTTC. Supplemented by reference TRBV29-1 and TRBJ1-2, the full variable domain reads SAVISQKPSRDICQRGTSLTIQCQVDSQVTMMFWYRQQPGQSLTLIATANQGSEATYESGFVIDKFPISRPNLTFSTLTVSNMSPEDSSIYLCSVGQLGGVGYTFGSGTRLTVV.

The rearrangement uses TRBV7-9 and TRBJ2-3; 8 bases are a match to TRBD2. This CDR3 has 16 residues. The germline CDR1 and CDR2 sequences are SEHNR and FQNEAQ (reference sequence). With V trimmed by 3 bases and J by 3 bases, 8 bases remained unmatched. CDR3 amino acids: CASSFGLAGRTDTQYF. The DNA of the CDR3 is TGTGCCAGCAGCTTCGGACTAGCTGGGAGGACAGATACGCAGTATTTT.

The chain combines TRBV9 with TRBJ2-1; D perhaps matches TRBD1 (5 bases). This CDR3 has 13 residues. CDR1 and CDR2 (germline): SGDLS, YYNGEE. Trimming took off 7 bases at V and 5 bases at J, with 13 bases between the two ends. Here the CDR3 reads CASSRGVHNEQFF. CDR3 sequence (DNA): TGTGCCAGCTCTAGGGGTGTTCACAATGAGCAGTTCTTC. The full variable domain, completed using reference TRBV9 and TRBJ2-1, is DSGVTQTPKHLITATGQRVTLRCSPRSGDLSVYWYQQSLDQGLQFLIQYYNGEERAKGNILERFSAQQFPDLHSELNLSSLELGDSALYFCASSRGVHNEQFFGPGTRLTVL.

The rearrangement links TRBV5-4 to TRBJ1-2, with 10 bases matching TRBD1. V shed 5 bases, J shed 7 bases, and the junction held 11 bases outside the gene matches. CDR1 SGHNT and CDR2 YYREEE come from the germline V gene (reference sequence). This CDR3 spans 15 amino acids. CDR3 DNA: TGTGCCAGCAGAAATCCGGGACAGGGGTTAGTTGGCTACACCTTC. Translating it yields CASRNPGQGLVGYTF. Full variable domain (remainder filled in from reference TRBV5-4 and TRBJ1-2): ETGVTQSPTHLIKTRGQQVTLRCSSQSGHNTVSWYQQALGQGPQFIFQYYREEENGRGNFPPRFSGLQFPNYSSELNVNALELDDSALYLCASRNPGQGLVGYTFGSGTRLTVV.

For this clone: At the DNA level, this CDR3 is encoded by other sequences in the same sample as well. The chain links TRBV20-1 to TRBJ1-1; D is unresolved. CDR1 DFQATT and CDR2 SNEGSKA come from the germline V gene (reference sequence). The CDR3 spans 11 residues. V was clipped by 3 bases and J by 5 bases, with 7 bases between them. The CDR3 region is CSARQATEAFF. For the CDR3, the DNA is TGCAGTGCTAGGCAGGCGACTGAAGCTTTCTTT.

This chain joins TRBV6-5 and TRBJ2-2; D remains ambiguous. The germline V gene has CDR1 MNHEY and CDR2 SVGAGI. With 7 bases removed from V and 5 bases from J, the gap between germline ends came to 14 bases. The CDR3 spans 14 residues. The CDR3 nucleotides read TGTGCCAGCACCTTAAACGTGGCTACCGGGGAGCTGTTTTTT. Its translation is CASTLNVATGELFF.

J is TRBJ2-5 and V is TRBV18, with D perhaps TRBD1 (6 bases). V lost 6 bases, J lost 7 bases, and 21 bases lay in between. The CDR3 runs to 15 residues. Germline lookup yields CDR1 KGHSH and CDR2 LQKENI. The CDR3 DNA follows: TGTGCCAGCTCGACACCCTCGCAGGGGTCCGGGACCCAGTACTTC. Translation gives CASSTPSQGSGTQYF.

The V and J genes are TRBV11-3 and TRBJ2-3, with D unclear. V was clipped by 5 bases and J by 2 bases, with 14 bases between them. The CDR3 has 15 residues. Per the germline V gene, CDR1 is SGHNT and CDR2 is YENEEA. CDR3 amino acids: CASSLLSSLTDTQYF. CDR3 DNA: TGTGCCAGCAGCCTCTTGAGTTCCCTCACAGATACGCAGTATTTT.

The CDR3 reads CASTRQGDQPQHF. The DNA for the CDR3 is TGTGCCAGCACCAGACAGGGGGATCAGCCCCAGCATTTT. The chain uses TRBV12-3 or TRBV12-4 and TRBJ1-5; TRBD1 aligns across 9 bases. After removal of 7 bases from V and 5 bases from J, the junction contained 3 bases not matched to a gene. The CDR3 extends over 13 amino acids.

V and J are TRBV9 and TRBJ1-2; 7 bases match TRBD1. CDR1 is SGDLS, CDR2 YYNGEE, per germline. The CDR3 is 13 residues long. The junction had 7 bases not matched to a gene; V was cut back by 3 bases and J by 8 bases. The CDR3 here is CASSAPTGVGYTF. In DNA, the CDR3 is TGTGCCAGCAGCGCACCAACAGGGGTAGGCTACACCTTC.

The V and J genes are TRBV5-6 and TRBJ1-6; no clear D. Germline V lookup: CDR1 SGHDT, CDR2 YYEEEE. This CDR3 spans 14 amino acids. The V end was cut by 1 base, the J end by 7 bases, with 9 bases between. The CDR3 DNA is TGTGCCAGCAGCTTGCTCCGGAGGAATTCACCCCTCCACTTT. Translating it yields CASSLLRRNSPLHF.

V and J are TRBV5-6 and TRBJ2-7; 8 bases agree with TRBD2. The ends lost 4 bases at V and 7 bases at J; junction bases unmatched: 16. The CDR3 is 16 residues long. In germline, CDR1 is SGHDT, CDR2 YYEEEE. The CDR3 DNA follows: TGTGCCAGCAGCGGCGCCGGGACTAGAAGCTTCTATGAGCAGTACTTC. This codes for CASSGAGTRSFYEQYF.

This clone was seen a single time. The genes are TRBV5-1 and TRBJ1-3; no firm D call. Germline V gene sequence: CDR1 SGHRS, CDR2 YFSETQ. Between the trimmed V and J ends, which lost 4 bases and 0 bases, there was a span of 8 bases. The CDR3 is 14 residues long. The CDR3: CASSPGVSGNTIYF. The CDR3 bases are TGCGCCAGCAGCCCCGGGGTCTCTGGAAACACCATATATTTT.

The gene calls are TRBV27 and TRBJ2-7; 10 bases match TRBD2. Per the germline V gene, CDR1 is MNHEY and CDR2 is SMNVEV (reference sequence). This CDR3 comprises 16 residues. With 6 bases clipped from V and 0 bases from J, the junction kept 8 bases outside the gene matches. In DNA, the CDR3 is TGTGCCAGCAGGCCTAGCGGGGGTATCATCTCCTACGAGCAGTACTTC. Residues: CASRPSGGIISYEQYF.

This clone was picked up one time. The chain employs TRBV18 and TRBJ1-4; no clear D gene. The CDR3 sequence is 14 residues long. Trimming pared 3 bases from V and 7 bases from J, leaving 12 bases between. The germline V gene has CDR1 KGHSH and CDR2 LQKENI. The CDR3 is CASSPPGRGEKLFF. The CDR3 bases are TGTGCCAGCTCACCCCCGGGTAGAGGTGAAAAACTGTTTTTT.

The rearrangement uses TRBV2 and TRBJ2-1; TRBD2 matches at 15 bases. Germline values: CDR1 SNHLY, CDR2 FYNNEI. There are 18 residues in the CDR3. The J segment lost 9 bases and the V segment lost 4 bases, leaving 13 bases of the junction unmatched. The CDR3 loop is CASSGTSGGAHSRSEQFF. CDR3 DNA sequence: TGTGCCAGCAGTGGGACTAGCGGGGGGGCCCATAGTCGTAGTGAGCAGTTCTTC.

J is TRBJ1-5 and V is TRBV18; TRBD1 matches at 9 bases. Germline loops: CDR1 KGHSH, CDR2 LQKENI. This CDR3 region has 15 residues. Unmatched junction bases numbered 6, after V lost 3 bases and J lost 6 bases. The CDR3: CASSPTGGVRQPQHF. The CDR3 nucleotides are TGTGCCAGCTCACCTACAGGGGGCGTGCGTCAGCCCCAGCATTTT.

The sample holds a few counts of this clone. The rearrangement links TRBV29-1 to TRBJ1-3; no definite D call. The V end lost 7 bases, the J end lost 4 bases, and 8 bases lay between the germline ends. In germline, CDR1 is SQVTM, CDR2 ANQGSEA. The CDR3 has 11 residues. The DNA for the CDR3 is TGCAGCGGTATTAAAGGAAACACCATATATTTT. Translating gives CSGIKGNTIYF.

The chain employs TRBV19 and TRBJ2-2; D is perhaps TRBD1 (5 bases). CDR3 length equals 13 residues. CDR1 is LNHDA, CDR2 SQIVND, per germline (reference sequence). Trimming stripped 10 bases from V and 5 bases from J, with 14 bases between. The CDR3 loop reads CATRVSGTGELFF. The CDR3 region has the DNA TGTGCCACCAGAGTATCAGGGACCGGGGAGCTGTTTTTT.

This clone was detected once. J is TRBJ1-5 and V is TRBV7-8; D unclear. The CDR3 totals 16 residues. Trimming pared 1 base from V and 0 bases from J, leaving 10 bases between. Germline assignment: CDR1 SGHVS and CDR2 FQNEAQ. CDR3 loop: CASSLGGFYSNQPQHF. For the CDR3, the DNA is TGTGCCAGCAGCTTAGGAGGCTTCTATAGCAATCAGCCCCAGCATTTT. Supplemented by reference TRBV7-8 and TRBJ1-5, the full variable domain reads GAGVSQSPRYKVAKRGQDVALRCDPISGHVSLFWYQQALGQGPEFLTYFQNEAQLDKSGLPSDRFFAERPEGSVSTLKIQRTQQEDSAVYLCASSLGGFYSNQPQHFGDGTRLSIL.